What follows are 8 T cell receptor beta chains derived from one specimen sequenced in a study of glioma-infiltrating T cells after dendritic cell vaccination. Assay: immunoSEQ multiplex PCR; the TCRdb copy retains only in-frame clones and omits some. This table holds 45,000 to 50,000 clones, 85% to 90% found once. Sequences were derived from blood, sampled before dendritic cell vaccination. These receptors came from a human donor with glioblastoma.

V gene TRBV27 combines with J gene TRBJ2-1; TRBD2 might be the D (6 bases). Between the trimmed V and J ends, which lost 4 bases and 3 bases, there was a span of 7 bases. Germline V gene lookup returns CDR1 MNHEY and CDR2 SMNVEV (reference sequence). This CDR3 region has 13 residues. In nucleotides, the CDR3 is TGTGCCAGCAGTTGGGACTTCTACAATGAGCAGTTCTTC. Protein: CASSWDFYNEQFF.

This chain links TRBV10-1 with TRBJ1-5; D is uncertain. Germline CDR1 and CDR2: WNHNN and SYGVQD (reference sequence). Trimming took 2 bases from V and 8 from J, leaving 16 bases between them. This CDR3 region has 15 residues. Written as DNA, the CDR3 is TGCGCCAGCAGTGAGCCCGACAATACGCACGAGCCCCAGCATTTT. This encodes CASSEPDNTHEPQHF.

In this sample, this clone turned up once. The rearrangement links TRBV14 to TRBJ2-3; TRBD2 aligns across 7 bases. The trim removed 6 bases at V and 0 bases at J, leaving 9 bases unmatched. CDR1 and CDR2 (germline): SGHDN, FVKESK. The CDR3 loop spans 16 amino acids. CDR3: CASSLRLATSTDTQYF. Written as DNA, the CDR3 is TGTGCCAGCAGTCTAAGACTAGCCACTAGCACAGATACGCAGTATTTT.

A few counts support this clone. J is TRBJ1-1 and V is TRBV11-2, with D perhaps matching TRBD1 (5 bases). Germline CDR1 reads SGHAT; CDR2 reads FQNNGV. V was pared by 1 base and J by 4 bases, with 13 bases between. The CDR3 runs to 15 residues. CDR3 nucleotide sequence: TGTGCCAGCAGCTTAGGTCGGCAGGGTCCCACTGAAGCTTTCTTT. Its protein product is CASSLGRQGPTEAFF.

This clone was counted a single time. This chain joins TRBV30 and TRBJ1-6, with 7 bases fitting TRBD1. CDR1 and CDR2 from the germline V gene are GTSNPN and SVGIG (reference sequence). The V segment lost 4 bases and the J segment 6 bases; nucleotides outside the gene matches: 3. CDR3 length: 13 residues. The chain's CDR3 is CAWTTGLNSPLHF. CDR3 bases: TGTGCCTGGACGACAGGGCTTAATTCACCCCTCCACTTT.

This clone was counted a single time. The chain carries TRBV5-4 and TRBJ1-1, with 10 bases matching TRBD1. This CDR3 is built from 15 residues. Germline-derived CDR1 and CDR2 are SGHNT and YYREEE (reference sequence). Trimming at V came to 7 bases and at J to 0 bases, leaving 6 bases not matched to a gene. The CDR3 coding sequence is TGTGCCAGCTTTACGGGACAGGGGATGAACACTGAAGCTTTCTTT. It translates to CASFTGQGMNTEAFF.

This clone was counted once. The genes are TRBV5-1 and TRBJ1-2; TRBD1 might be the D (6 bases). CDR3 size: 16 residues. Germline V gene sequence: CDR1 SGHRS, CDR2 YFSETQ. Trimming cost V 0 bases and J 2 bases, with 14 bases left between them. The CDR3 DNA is TGCGCCAGCAGCTTGGAGTTGGGGGGGCCGAACTATGGCTACACCTTC. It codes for CASSLELGGPNYGYTF.

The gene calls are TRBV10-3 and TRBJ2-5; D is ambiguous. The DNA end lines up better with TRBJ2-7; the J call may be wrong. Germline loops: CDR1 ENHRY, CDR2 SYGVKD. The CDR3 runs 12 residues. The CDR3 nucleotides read TGTGCCATCAGTGTAGGCGGATACGAGCAGTACTTC. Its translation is CAISVGGYEQYF.